These T cell receptor beta chains were read from a single sample in a study of blood T cell repertoires in COVID-19. Some clones are missing from TCRdb's copy, which holds only in-frame ones; the method was immunoSEQ multiplex PCR. The sample carries about 190,000 clones, about nine tenths recorded once. Sequencing was done on a sample of peripheral blood. Source of these receptors: a man in his forties with acute or convalescent COVID-19. Both conserved end residues are part of each CDR3. D genes are given only for firm matches. Rows may omit the clone size; those that give it use once, few, many or a size class.

D gene,V gene,J gene,clone size,CDR3 protein,CDR3 DNA
NA,TRBV27,TRBJ2-2,NA,CASSYLNTGELFF,TGTGCCAGCAGTTACTTAAACACCGGGGAGCTGTTTTTT
NA,TRBV7-2,TRBJ1-5,NA,CASSLVRDMDGRNQPQHF,TGTGCCAGCAGCTTAGTTCGGGATATGGACGGTCGAAATCAGCCCCAGCATTTT
NA,TRBV28,TRBJ1-2,NA,CASRPTENYGYTF,TGTGCCAGCAGGCCGACAGAGAACTATGGCTACACCTTC
TRBD1,TRBV19,TRBJ2-2,NA,CASSGRTGVTGELFF,TGTGCCAGTAGTGGACGGACAGGGGTGACCGGGGAGCTGTTTTTT
NA,TRBV5-1,TRBJ2-3,NA,CASSSQGGDTQYF,TGCGCCAGCAGCTCCCAGGGGGGAGATACGCAGTATTTT
NA,TRBV3-1/TRBV3-2,TRBJ2-2,NA,CASSQRQTGELFF,TGTGCCAGTAGCCAGAGGCAGACCGGGGAGCTGTTTTTT
NA,TRBV30,TRBJ2-2,NA,CAWSVRRNTGELFF,TGTGCCTGGAGTGTAAGGAGAAACACCGGGGAGCTGTTTTTT
NA,TRBV5-1,TRBJ1-2,NA,CASSPDSTYGYTF,TGCGCCAGCAGCCCGGACAGCACCTATGGCTACACCTTC
NA,TRBV30,TRBJ2-2,NA,CAWSVGLGGTGELFF,TGTGCCTGGAGTGTTGGGTTGGGGGGCACCGGGGAGCTGTTTTTT
NA,TRBV30,TRBJ2-1,NA,CAWSPSFSYNEQFF,TGTGCCTGGAGTCCTAGCTTTTCATACAATGAGCAGTTCTTC
TRBD2,TRBV9,TRBJ2-2,NA,CASSGPSGGGTGELFF,TGTGCCAGCAGCGGGCCGAGCGGGGGTGGCACCGGGGAGCTGTTTTTT
NA,TRBV18,TRBJ2-3,NA,CASSPLLAADTQYF,TGTGCCAGCTCACCACTGCTAGCCGCAGATACGCAGTATTTT
NA,TRBV7-9,TRBJ2-7,NA,CASSPQGISYEQYF,TGTGCCAGCAGCCCTCAGGGGATCTCCTACGAGCAGTACTTC
TRBD1,TRBV5-1,TRBJ2-6,NA,CASSRGQGAGANVLTF,TGCGCCAGCAGTCGGGGACAGGGGGCTGGGGCCAACGTCCTGACTTTC
TRBD1,TRBV28,TRBJ2-5,NA,CASLTGKYTQGTQYF,TGTGCCAGCCTGACAGGGAAGTACACCCAAGGGACCCAGTACTTC
TRBD2,TRBV7-2,TRBJ2-7,NA,CASSPRLAGGPYEQYF,TGTGCCAGCAGCCCTCGACTAGCGGGGGGACCCTACGAGCAGTACTTC
NA,TRBV4-2,TRBJ2-1,NA,CASSQDGLHNEQFF,TGTGCCAGCAGCCAAGATGGCCTCCACAATGAGCAGTTCTTC
TRBD1,TRBV5-1,TRBJ2-2,NA,CASSPGQGSMNTGELFF,TGCGCCAGCAGCCCGGGACAGGGTTCGATGAACACCGGGGAGCTGTTTTTT
NA,TRBV7-9,TRBJ1-1,few,CASSFPGGAEAFF,TGTGCCAGCAGCTTCCCGGGGGGTGCTGAAGCTTTCTTT
NA,TRBV18,TRBJ1-6,NA,CASSPAGKGSPLHF,TGTGCCAGCTCACCGGCAGGGAAGGGCTCACCCCTCCACTTT
NA,TRBV4-3,TRBJ2-5,NA,CASSQVRGVAETQYF,TGCGCCAGCAGCCAGGTCAGGGGTGTCGCGGAGACCCAGTACTTC
TRBD1,TRBV19,TRBJ2-5,NA,CASSIRPVTGALETQYF,TGTGCCAGTAGTATTCGACCCGTGACAGGGGCTTTGGAGACCCAGTACTTC
TRBD1,TRBV28,TRBJ2-1,NA,CASSFDRGLRNEQFF,TGTGCCAGCAGTTTCGACAGGGGGTTACGGAATGAGCAGTTCTTC
TRBD1,TRBV29-1,TRBJ2-1,NA,CSVSRDRAVNEQFF,TGCAGCGTTTCCCGGGACAGGGCCGTCAATGAGCAGTTCTTC
NA,TRBV28,TRBJ2-5,NA,CASSPAGVQETQYF,TGTGCCAGCAGTCCCGCAGGGGTGCAAGAGACCCAGTACTTC
TRBD1,TRBV19,TRBJ1-5,few,CASSKRTGRINQPQHF,TGTGCCAGTAGTAAGAGGACAGGGAGGATCAATCAGCCCCAGCATTTT
TRBD1,TRBV19,TRBJ1-2,NA,CASSWQGALYGYTF,TGTGCCAGTAGTTGGCAGGGGGCGTTGTATGGCTACACCTTC
TRBD1,TRBV7-8,TRBJ2-6,NA,CASSLALTGASGANVLTF,TGTGCCAGCAGCTTAGCGTTGACAGGGGCCTCTGGGGCCAACGTCCTGACTTTC
NA,TRBV12-3/TRBV12-4,TRBJ2-7,NA,CASSQWAGDEQYF,TGTGCCAGCAGCCAATGGGCAGGGGACGAGCAGTACTTC
NA,TRBV5-1,TRBJ1-3,NA,CASSVSPGSGNTIYF,TGCGCCAGCAGCGTGTCCCCAGGGTCTGGAAACACCATATATTTT
NA,TRBV5-1,TRBJ2-7,once,CASSLQGSYEQYF,TGCGCCAGCAGCTTGCAGGGCTCCTACGAGCAGTACTTC
NA,TRBV6-1,TRBJ1-5,NA,CASSDQGRGNQPQHF,TGTGCCAGCAGTGACCAGGGTCGAGGCAATCAGCCCCAGCATTTT
NA,TRBV4-2,TRBJ1-1,once,CASSQGFVRNTEAFF,TGTGCCAGCAGCCAAGGTTTTGTCAGAAACACTGAAGCTTTCTTT
TRBD1,TRBV3-1/TRBV3-2,TRBJ1-4,NA,CASSPTRGTGNEKLFF,TGTGCCAGCAGCCCCACTCGTGGGACAGGGAATGAAAAACTGTTTTTT
TRBD1,TRBV5-4,TRBJ1-2,NA,CASSRSTGKDTYGYTF,TGTGCCAGCAGCCGCTCGACAGGGAAGGATACCTATGGCTACACCTTC
TRBD2,TRBV5-1,TRBJ2-5,NA,CASSLSGTSEETQYF,TGCGCCAGCAGCTTGTCCGGGACTAGCGAAGAGACCCAGTACTTC
TRBD2,TRBV11-2,TRBJ2-1,NA,CASSLGSFSGGGDEQFF,TGTGCCAGCAGCTTAGGCTCCTTTAGCGGGGGGGGTGATGAGCAGTTCTTC
TRBD1,TRBV6-6,TRBJ2-7,NA,CASRPGQGAYEQYF,TGTGCCAGCAGGCCCGGACAGGGAGCCTACGAGCAGTACTTC
TRBD1,TRBV28,TRBJ2-7,once,CASGQATFYEQYF,TGTGCCAGCGGACAGGCCACCTTCTACGAGCAGTACTTC
TRBD2,TRBV19,TRBJ2-2,NA,CASTPRLAGLSANTGELFF,TGTGCCAGTACCCCGAGACTAGCGGGGCTCTCCGCGAACACCGGGGAGCTGTTTTTT
NA,TRBV30,TRBJ1-2,NA,CAWTDSYGYTF,TGTGCCTGGACAGACAGTTACGGCTACACCTTC
TRBD2,TRBV5-4,TRBJ2-1,NA,CASSFGLAGVNEQFF,TGTGCCAGCAGCTTCGGACTAGCGGGGGTCAATGAGCAGTTCTTC
TRBD2,TRBV7-2,TRBJ2-1,NA,CASSTVTGRGGLNEQFF,TGTGCCAGCAGCACGGTGACGGGGCGGGGGGGCCTGAATGAGCAGTTCTTC
TRBD1,TRBV2,TRBJ2-4,NA,CASSPGQGLAKNIQYF,TGTGCCAGCAGTCCGGGACAGGGGCTAGCCAAAAACATTCAGTACTTC
NA,TRBV7-9,TRBJ1-4,once,CASSLGSVNEKLFF,TGTGCCAGCAGCTTAGGTTCGGTGAATGAAAAACTGTTTTTT
NA,TRBV11-1,TRBJ1-2,NA,CASSLGSAGSGYTF,TGTGCCAGCAGCTTAGGTTCGGCGGGGTCTGGCTACACCTTC
NA,TRBV2,TRBJ1-1,NA,CASSATEAFF,TGTGCCAGCAGTGCGACTGAAGCTTTCTTT
NA,TRBV18,TRBJ1-4,once,CASSRDTATNEKLFF,TGTGCCAGCTCCCGGGACACCGCAACTAATGAAAAACTGTTTTTT
NA,TRBV2,TRBJ2-7,NA,CASSNNYEQYF,TGTGCCAGCAGTAACAACTACGAGCAGTACTTC
TRBD1,TRBV28,TRBJ2-1,once,CASRPPGQGKNEQFF,TGTGCCAGCAGGCCTCCGGGACAGGGAAAGAATGAGCAGTTCTTC
NA,TRBV9,TRBJ1-1,NA,CASSVDFGQGNTEAFF,TGTGCCAGCAGCGTAGACTTTGGGCAGGGGAACACTGAAGCTTTCTTT
TRBD2,TRBV27,TRBJ2-1,NA,CASSFGLAGRYEQFF,TGTGCCAGCAGTTTTGGACTAGCGGGGAGGTATGAGCAGTTCTTC
TRBD1,TRBV4-1,TRBJ2-7,NA,CASSQIQPGQGSYEQYF,TGCGCCAGCAGCCAAATACAACCGGGACAGGGCTCCTACGAGCAGTACTTC